The T cell receptor beta chain described here comes from a study of patients with pleural tuberculosis (dated by TCRdb to between 2014 and 2016). The germline V gene (reference sequence) yields DFQATT for CDR1 and SNEGSKA for CDR2. Trimming removed 3 bases from V and 1 base from J, leaving 12 bases between the germline ends. The CDR3 starts with the cysteine, ends with the phenylalanine, and has 15 residues. Just the 45-base CDR3 DNA is kept, in frame starting at base 1. This clonotype was picked up many times. Its binding antigen is unknown. One base away there is no much larger clone; base qualities are not given. Sequencing was carried out with an Illumina Genome Analyzer IIx. The public reads were reanalyzed by TCRdb: fastp trimming at Q25, MiXCR alignment, in-frame beta chains only. Records with the same CDR3 protein are collapsed into one entry carrying the most frequent genes and DNA. Across this sample there are 45,000 to 60,000 distinct CDR3 sequences, with about 7.9% seen only once. Of the sample, about 16% falls within the top ten clones.

The rearrangement joined TRBV20-1 to TRBJ2-2; the D region may be TRBD1 or TRBD2, each matching 5 bases equally. The sequence was obtained from a human donor with pleural tuberculosis. In nucleotides, the sequence is TGCAGTGCTAGCATCCGGGACCTGAACACCGGGGAGCTGTTTTTT. This yields the protein CSASIRDLNTGELFF.